This T cell receptor (beta chain) comes out of a study of identical twins. Germline CDR1 reads ENHRY; CDR2 reads SYGVKD. The CDR3 loop spans 14 amino acids. V was shortened by 4 bases and J by 7 bases, with 14 bases between the two germline ends. TCRdb itself ran the 5' RACE reads through MiXCR, one entry per CDR3 protein. The sample includes 450,000 or so distinct CDR3 sequences, 20% to 25% of them seen just once. These records were also assigned to another study, of T cells expressing NK-cell markers.

V and J are TRBV10-3 and TRBJ2-1; maybe TRBD1 (6 bases). This TCR was sampled from a young woman in good health. Sample: CD4+ T cells sorted from blood. This CDR3 reads CAISVQGLGNEQFF. The CDR3 DNA reads as TGTGCCATCAGTGTTCAGGGGCTGGGGAATGAGCAGTTCTTC.